A single sample gave rise to the 8 T cell receptor beta chains below, sequenced in a study of T cell repertoires in cytomegalovirus infection. TCRdb redid the calling of the reads with MiXCR, one entry per CDR3 protein. The table includes 200,000 to 300,000 distinct CDR3 sequences, roughly an eighth detected once. The sample comprised PBMCs. The source is a human donor in good health (CMV status not recorded). Some clones in this sample may be carry-over from other donors' samples.

CDR3 nucleotide sequence: TGTGCCAGCAGTGAAAACCCCGGCGGGGCAGATACGCAGTATTTT. As protein: CASSENPGGADTQYF. V is TRBV2 and J is TRBJ2-3; D might be TRBD2 (6 bases). V was pared by 2 bases and J by 4 bases, with 13 bases between. The CDR3 is made up of 15 amino acids. Germline CDR1 is SNHLY and CDR2 is FYNNEI.

This clonotype was seen more than once but under ten times. This chain connects TRBV14 to TRBJ2-1; weak D call: TRBD2 (5 bases). The V gene's germline CDR1 is SGHDN and CDR2 FVKESK. Trimming left V 4 bases short and J 8 bases short, with 15 bases between. The CDR3 runs to 14 residues. CDR3 region: CASSRGVWTDEQFF. CDR3 nucleotides: TGTGCCAGCAGCCGGGGAGTTTGGACCGATGAGCAGTTCTTC.

This clonotype was counted a few times. This rearrangement joins TRBV7-3 to TRBJ2-3, with D perhaps being TRBD1 or TRBD2 (5 bases each). Per germline, CDR1 SGHTA and CDR2 FQGTGA. The CDR3 totals 16 residues. V was pared by 5 bases and J by 0 bases, with 15 bases between. The CDR3 is CASSANRGPSTDTQYF. The CDR3, as DNA: TGTGCCAGCAGCGCTAACCGGGGACCTAGCACAGATACGCAGTATTTT.

The V call is TRBV5-1, the J call TRBJ1-6, with 9 bases matching TRBD1. Germline V gene data show CDR1 as SGHRS and CDR2 as YFSETQ. V gave up 3 bases and J gave up 0 bases; unmatched junction bases: 10. The CDR3 contains 19 residues. The CDR3 loop reads CASSWTGDVSSSYNSPLHF. DNA for the CDR3: TGCGCCAGCAGCTGGACAGGGGACGTCTCGAGCTCCTATAATTCACCCCTCCACTTT.

This clonotype was counted at least ten times. The chain has TRBV7-2 and TRBJ1-4, with TRBD1 matching 8 bases. Germline CDR1 reads SGHTA; CDR2 reads FQGNSA. V was clipped by 5 bases and J by 0 bases; unmatched bases: 8. The CDR3 contains 17 residues. CDR3 sequence reads: CASSKWGQAATNEKLFF. DNA of the CDR3: TGTGCCAGCAGCAAATGGGGACAGGCGGCAACTAATGAAAAACTGTTTTTT.

This clonotype was picked up a small number of times. The J gene is TRBJ2-5, the V gene TRBV19, with D perhaps matching TRBD1 (6 bases). The length of the CDR3 is 13 residues. The V end lost 6 bases, the J end lost 3 bases, and 11 bases lay between the germline ends. The germline gives CDR1 LNHDA, CDR2 SQIVND (reference sequence). The CDR3 DNA sequence: TGTGCCAGTAGCCCACAGGGCGAAGAGACCCAGTACTTC. Residues: CASSPQGEETQYF.

Ten or more counts support this clonotype. The chain joins TRBV7-2 to TRBJ2-7; TRBD1 might be the D (6 bases). This CDR3 is built from 16 residues. Per the germline V gene, CDR1 is SGHTA and CDR2 is FQGNSA. V shed 1 base and J shed 4 bases, with 17 bases lying between them. The CDR3 loop is CASSLVSTGQRYEQYF. DNA of the CDR3: TGTGCCAGCAGCTTAGTGTCAACAGGGCAGAGGTACGAGCAGTACTTC.

The rearrangement joins TRBV2 to TRBJ2-1; D not resolved. CDR3 length equals 15 residues. CDR1 and CDR2 (germline): SNHLY, FYNNEI. V lost 0 bases to trimming and J lost 8 bases, with 14 bases between them. The CDR3 DNA follows: TGTGCCAGCAGTGAAGCGAACCATATTATCTATGAGCAGTTCTTC. Translation gives CASSEANHIIYEQFF.